What follows are 14 T cell receptor beta chains derived from one specimen sequenced in a study of blood T cell repertoires in COVID-19. Sequencing was performed with immunoSEQ multiplex PCR; in TCRdb, only in-frame clones are kept and a portion is missing. The sample consists of hundreds of thousands of clones, roughly 87% of them appearing once. Sequencing used PBMCs or T cells enriched from blood (not recorded which). Every receptor here comes from a woman younger than 30 who had recovered from COVID-19.

V is TRBV19 and J is TRBJ2-2; a possible D gene is TRBD2 (7 bases). This CDR3 comprises 15 residues. V shed 11 bases and J shed 6 bases, with 22 bases lying between them. The germline CDR1 and CDR2 sequences are LNHDA and SQIVND (reference sequence). CDR3 loop: CASLGGGGVAGELFF. CDR3 in DNA: TGTGCCTCCCTAGGGGGGGGCGGAGTAGCCGGGGAGCTGTTTTTT.

V and J are TRBV4-2 and TRBJ1-1; D may be TRBD1 (6 bases). V was cut by 1 base and J by 4 bases, with 13 bases left in between. The CDR3 has 15 amino acids. The V gene's germline CDR1 is LGHNA and CDR2 YNFKEQ. The CDR3 sequence is CASSQVTQGGTEAFF. In DNA form, the CDR3 reads TGTGCCAGCAGCCAAGTAACACAGGGTGGCACTGAAGCTTTCTTT.

This sequence joins TRBV7-9 and TRBJ2-7; D may be TRBD2 (5 bases). This CDR3 region has 15 residues. Germline-derived CDR1 and CDR2 are SEHNR and FQNEAQ (reference sequence). Between the trimmed V and J ends, which lost 4 bases and 2 bases, there was a span of 15 bases. This chain's CDR3 is CASSSIADGTYEQYF. Written as DNA, the CDR3 is TGTGCCAGCAGCTCGATAGCTGACGGGACCTACGAGCAGTACTTC.

This clone has a single count. This chain uses TRBV7-9 with TRBJ2-5, with D possibly being TRBD1 (6 bases). This CDR3 comprises 16 residues. The V gene's germline CDR1 is SEHNR and CDR2 FQNEAQ (reference sequence). Trimming removed 2 bases from V and 4 bases from J, with 17 bases in between. The CDR3 sequence is CASSLYSGAMLETQYF. The CDR3 DNA reads TGTGCCAGCAGCTTATATTCAGGGGCGATGTTAGAGACCCAGTACTTC.

The V gene is TRBV7-6, the J gene TRBJ2-1, with TRBD2 matching over 8 bases. J gave up 8 bases and V 5 bases, and 14 bases lay outside the gene matches. The CDR3 totals 16 residues. The germline V gene has CDR1 SGHVS and CDR2 FNYEAQ. CDR3 DNA sequence: TGTGCCAGCAGCCCCCGCGGGCGCGGGGGGCTTGATGAGCAGTTCTTC. Translating gives CASSPRGRGGLDEQFF.

CDR3 in DNA: TGTGCCAGCAGCCCGCGACAGAACACCGGGGAGCTGTTTTTT. This sequence encodes CASSPRQNTGELFF. This rearrangement joins TRBV9 to TRBJ2-2; D gene unclear. CDR1 and CDR2 (germline): SGDLS, YYNGEE. CDR3 length: 14 amino acids. The V end was cut by 4 bases, the J end by 1 base, with 8 bases between.

In this sample, this clone turned up once. The rearrangement joins TRBV5-1 to TRBJ2-7; D remains unclear. From germline, CDR1 is SGHRS and CDR2 YFSETQ. The CDR3 extends over 14 amino acids. Trimming removed 0 bases from V and 5 bases from J, with 12 bases in between. The CDR3 DNA reads TGCGCCAGCAGCTTGGCACGGCCCGAGGACGAGCAGTACTTC. Translation gives CASSLARPEDEQYF.

V is TRBV19 and J is TRBJ1-2, with 7 bases fitting TRBD1. The V gene end was trimmed by 3 bases and the J gene end by 3 bases; junction bases not matched to a gene: 4. This CDR3 has 14 amino acids. CDR1 and CDR2 (germline): LNHDA, SQIVND (reference sequence). The CDR3 coding sequence is TGTGCCAGTAGTATGGAGGGGGCACACTATGGCTACACCTTC. Protein: CASSMEGAHYGYTF.

The chain couples TRBV6-5 to TRBJ1-1; D not resolved. Germline V gene lookup returns CDR1 MNHEY and CDR2 SVGAGI. The length of the CDR3 is 14 residues. V was trimmed by 3 bases and J by 0 bases, leaving 8 bases between them. This CDR3 reads CASSYAAMNTEAFF. The CDR3 DNA sequence: TGTGCCAGCAGTTATGCAGCGATGAACACTGAAGCTTTCTTT.

This clone was counted a single time. This rearrangement joins TRBV4-3 to TRBJ1-4, with TRBD1 identical over 9 bases. With 1 base clipped from V and 8 bases from J, the junction kept 14 bases outside the gene matches. CDR3 length: 18 amino acids. Germline CDR1 and CDR2: LGHNA and YSLEER. In DNA, the CDR3 is TGCGCCAGCAGCCAAGGTGTAGGGAAAGGGACAGGGCTAGAAAAACTGTTTTTT. It is translated as CASSQGVGKGTGLEKLFF.

This chain uses TRBV18 with TRBJ1-1; tentatively, D is TRBD1 (6 bases). The CDR3 extends over 12 amino acids. Between the trimmed V and J ends, which lost 3 bases and 11 bases, there was a span of 13 bases. Germline values: CDR1 KGHSH, CDR2 LQKENI. This CDR3 is CASSPAGDGAFF. CDR3 bases: TGTGCCAGCTCACCGGCAGGGGACGGGGCTTTCTTT.

This chain joins TRBV6-5 and TRBJ1-3, with a tentative D call TRBD1 (5 bases). Between the trimmed V and J ends, which lost 0 bases and 4 bases, there was a span of 10 bases. CDR1 and CDR2 from the germline V gene are MNHEY and SVGAGI. This CDR3 region has 15 residues. CDR3 amino acids: CASSYSGVIGNTIYF. CDR3 sequence (DNA): TGTGCCAGCAGTTACTCAGGGGTTATAGGAAACACCATATATTTT.

The chain joins TRBV7-9 to TRBJ1-1; 8 positions agree with TRBD1. The CDR3 contains 15 residues. V shed 2 bases, J shed 3 bases, and the junction held 5 bases outside the gene matches. The V gene's germline CDR1 is SEHNR and CDR2 FQNEAQ (reference sequence). This CDR3 reads CASSLNTGGDTEAFF. The DNA for the CDR3 is TGTGCCAGCAGCTTAAACACAGGGGGGGACACTGAAGCTTTCTTT.

The CDR3 region has the DNA TGCGCCAGCAGCCCCACTTTAAGGGGTTGGGAAAAACTGTTTTTT. Amino acid sequence: CASSPTLRGWEKLFF. The chain employs TRBV5-1 and TRBJ1-4; possibly TRBD1 for D (5 bases). V dropped 4 bases and J dropped 8 bases, with 18 bases sitting between them. Germline assignment: CDR1 SGHRS and CDR2 YFSETQ. CDR3 length equals 15 residues.